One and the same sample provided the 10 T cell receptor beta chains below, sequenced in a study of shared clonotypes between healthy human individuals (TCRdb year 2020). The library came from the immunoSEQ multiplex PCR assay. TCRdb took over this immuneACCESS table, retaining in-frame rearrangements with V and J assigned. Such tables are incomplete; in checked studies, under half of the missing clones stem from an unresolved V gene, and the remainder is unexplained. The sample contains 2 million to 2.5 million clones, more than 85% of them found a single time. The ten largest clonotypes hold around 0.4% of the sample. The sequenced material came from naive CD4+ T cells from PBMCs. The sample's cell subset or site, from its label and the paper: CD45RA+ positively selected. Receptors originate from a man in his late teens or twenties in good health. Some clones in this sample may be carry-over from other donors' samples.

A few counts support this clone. The CDR3 DNA reads as TGTGCCAGCAGCTTGGCGGTTCGCGACGAGCAGTACTTC. Protein sequence: CASSLAVRDEQYF. The rearrangement joins TRBV5-4 to TRBJ2-7; D not certain. V shed 0 bases and J shed 5 bases, with 9 bases lying between them. CDR3 length: 13 residues. The germline gives CDR1 SGHNT, CDR2 YYREEE (reference sequence).

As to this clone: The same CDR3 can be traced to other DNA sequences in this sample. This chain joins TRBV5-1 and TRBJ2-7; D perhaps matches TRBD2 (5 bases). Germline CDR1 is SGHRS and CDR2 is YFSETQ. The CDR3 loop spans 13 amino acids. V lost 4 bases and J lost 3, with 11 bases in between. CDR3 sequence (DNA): TGCGCCAGCAGCCTCGAGGGAAGCTACGAGCAGTACTTC. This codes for CASSLEGSYEQYF.

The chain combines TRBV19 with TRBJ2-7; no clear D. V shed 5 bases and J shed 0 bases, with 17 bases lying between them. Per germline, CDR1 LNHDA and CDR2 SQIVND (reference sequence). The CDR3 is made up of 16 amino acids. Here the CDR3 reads CASSPPLSVSSYEQYF. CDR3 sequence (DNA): TGTGCCAGTAGTCCGCCTCTCAGCGTTAGCTCCTACGAGCAGTACTTC.

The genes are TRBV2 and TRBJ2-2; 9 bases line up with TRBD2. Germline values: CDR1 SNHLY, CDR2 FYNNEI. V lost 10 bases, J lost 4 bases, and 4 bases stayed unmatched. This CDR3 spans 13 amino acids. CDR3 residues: CATGREGTGELFF. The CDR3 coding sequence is TGTGCCACGGGGCGGGAGGGCACCGGGGAGCTGTTTTTT.

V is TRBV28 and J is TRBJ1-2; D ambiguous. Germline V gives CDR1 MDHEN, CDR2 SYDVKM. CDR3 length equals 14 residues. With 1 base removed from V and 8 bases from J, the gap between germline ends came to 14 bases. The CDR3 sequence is CASSLFLDWRGYTF. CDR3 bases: TGTGCCAGCAGTTTATTCCTTGACTGGCGAGGCTACACCTTC.

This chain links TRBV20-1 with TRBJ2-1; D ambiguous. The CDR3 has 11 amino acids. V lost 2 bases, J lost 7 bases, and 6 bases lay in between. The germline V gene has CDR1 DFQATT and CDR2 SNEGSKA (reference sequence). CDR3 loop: CSARIRNEQFF. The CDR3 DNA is TGCAGTGCTAGAATTCGGAATGAGCAGTTCTTC.

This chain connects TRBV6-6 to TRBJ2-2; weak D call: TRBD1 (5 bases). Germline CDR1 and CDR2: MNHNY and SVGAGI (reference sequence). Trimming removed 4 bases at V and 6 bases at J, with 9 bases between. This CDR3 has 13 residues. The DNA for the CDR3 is TGTGCCAGCAGTTCGGACAAATCCGGGGAGCTGTTTTTT. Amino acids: CASSSDKSGELFF.

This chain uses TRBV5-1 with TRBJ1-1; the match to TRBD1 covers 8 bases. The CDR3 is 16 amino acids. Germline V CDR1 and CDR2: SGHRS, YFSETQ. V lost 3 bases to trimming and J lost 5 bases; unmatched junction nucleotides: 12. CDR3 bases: TGCGCCAGCAGCTCGGACTACAGGGGGAAAAGGACTGAAGCTTTCTTT. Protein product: CASSSDYRGKRTEAFF.

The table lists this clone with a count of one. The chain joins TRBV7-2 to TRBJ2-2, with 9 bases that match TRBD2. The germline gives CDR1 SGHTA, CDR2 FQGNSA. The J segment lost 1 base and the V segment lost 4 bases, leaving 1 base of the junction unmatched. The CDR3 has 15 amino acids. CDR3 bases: TGTGCCAGCAGCTCGACTAGCGGGAACACCGGGGAGCTGTTTTTT. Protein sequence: CASSSTSGNTGELFF.

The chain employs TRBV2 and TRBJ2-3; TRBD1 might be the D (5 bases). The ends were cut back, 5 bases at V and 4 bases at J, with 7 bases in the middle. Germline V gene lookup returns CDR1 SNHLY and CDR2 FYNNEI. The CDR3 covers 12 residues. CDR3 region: CASSQQADTQYF. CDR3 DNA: TGTGCCAGCAGTCAACAGGCAGATACGCAGTATTTT.